This TCR beta chain was observed in a study of graft-versus-host responses after intestinal transplantation. Points from the study as a whole: Marrow from the recipient contained GvH clones, some of which had appeared first in ileum or blood.

Here immunoSEQ multiplex PCR was the method, and the copy in TCRdb shows in-frame clones only, minus some. The table includes fewer than 95,000 clones, about nine tenths detected once. CDR1 LNHDA and CDR2 SQIVND come from the germline V gene (reference sequence). Deletions cut 5 bases from V and 3 bases from J, with 13 bases between. This CDR3 has 14 amino acids. As for this clone: Its antigen is currently unknown.

The material sequenced was unstimulated CD8+ T cells sorted from spleen or lymph node cells, taken before transplant. This chain uses TRBV19 with TRBJ1-2; D is ambiguous. The receptor was derived from a human donor who was the organ donor for an intestinal transplant. The CDR3, as DNA: TGTGCCAGTAGTTGGGGAGTTGCGGACTATGGCTACACCTTC. Translation gives CASSWGVADYGYTF. The variable domain in full, with the rest retrieved from reference TRBV19 and TRBJ1-2, is DGGITQSPKYLFRKEGQNVTLSCEQNLNHDAMYWYRQDPGQGLRLIYYSQIVNDFQKGDIAEGYSVSREKKESFPLTVTSAQKNPTAFYLCASSWGVADYGYTFGSGTRLTVV.